The 23 T cell receptor beta chains below were found in one sample sequenced in a study of PD-1 blockade in mismatch repair-deficient tumors. Data came from immunoSEQ multiplex PCR; TCRdb stores just in-frame clones and leaves some out. The data show 80,000 to 130,000 clones, 82% seen once. Sequences were derived from peripheral blood, sampled around 8 months after starting pembrolizumab. The source of these receptors is an adult with mismatch repair-deficient cancer.

This chain joins TRBV5-6 and TRBJ1-1, with TRBD1 matching 7 bases. The CDR3 consists of 15 residues. The junction had 9 bases not matched to a gene; V was cut back by 4 bases and J by 3 bases. Germline-derived CDR1 and CDR2 are SGHDT and YYEEEE. The CDR3 DNA sequence: TGTGCCAGCAGCGTGGCCGCGAGGGGGCACACTGAAGCTTTCTTT. It specifies CASSVAARGHTEAFF.

The table lists this clone with a count of one. The chain employs TRBV7-6 and TRBJ2-2, with 10 bases identical to TRBD2. This CDR3 has 14 amino acids. Germline-derived CDR1 and CDR2 are SGHVS and FNYEAQ. V was clipped by 8 bases and J by 4 bases; unmatched bases: 4. Written as DNA, the CDR3 is TGTGCCAGCGGTATAGCGGGAGGCACCGGGGAGCTGTTTTTT. It codes for CASGIAGGTGELFF.

The rearrangement joins TRBV5-7 to TRBJ1-5; TRBD1 aligns across 10 bases. TRBV5-7 is filed as an ORF, its function uncertain. J gave up 2 bases and V 5 bases, and 7 bases lay outside the gene matches. This CDR3 spans 16 amino acids. The CDR3 bases are TGTGCCAGCAGTGACAGGGGGCGCCCCGGCAATCAGCCCCAGCATTTT. This translates into CASSDRGRPGNQPQHF.

The J gene is TRBJ2-5, the V gene TRBV11-2; D tentatively reads TRBD1 or TRBD2 (5 bases each). Germline CDR1 and CDR2: SGHAT and FQNNGV. This CDR3 contains 16 residues. Trimming pared 5 bases from V and 4 bases from J, leaving 20 bases between. The CDR3 loop is CASSPGDGAWRETQYF. The CDR3 DNA reads TGTGCCAGCAGCCCCGGGGACGGTGCGTGGAGAGAGACCCAGTACTTC.

V and J are TRBV27 and TRBJ2-7; 8 bases match TRBD2. CDR3 size: 14 residues. Germline V gene data show CDR1 as MNHEY and CDR2 as SMNVEV (reference sequence). V was clipped by 5 bases and J by 6 bases; unmatched bases: 9. The CDR3 nucleotides read TGTGCCAGCAGTGGCGGATCGGGGGGGTCCGAGCAGTACTTC. It codes for CASSGGSGGSEQYF.

The chain has TRBV11-2 and TRBJ2-1; perhaps TRBD1 as D (5 bases). V lost 3 bases to trimming and J lost 4 bases, with 10 bases between them. From germline, CDR1 is SGHAT and CDR2 FQNNGV. The CDR3 contains 14 residues. The CDR3 DNA sequence: TGTGCCAGCAGCTTGGCAGGGCCTTACAATGAGCAGTTCTTC. Its protein product is CASSLAGPYNEQFF.

The gene calls are TRBV11-2 and TRBJ2-5, with TRBD2 matching 7 bases. CDR1 is SGHAT and CDR2 is FQNNGV in the germline V gene. The CDR3 length is 17 residues. V was clipped by 1 base and J by 6 bases; unmatched bases: 14. The CDR3 sequence is CASSLGPGEGRRKTQYF. As DNA, the CDR3 is TGTGCCAGCAGCTTAGGTCCGGGGGAGGGCCGAAGGAAGACCCAGTACTTC.

A few counts support this clone. J is TRBJ2-7 and V is TRBV7-2; D gene uncertain. Deletions cut 3 bases from V and 6 bases from J, with 15 bases between. This CDR3 comprises 14 residues. Germline V gene lookup returns CDR1 SGHTA and CDR2 FQGNSA. The CDR3 loop reads CASSFQPMTGEQYF. CDR3 coding DNA: TGTGCCAGCAGCTTTCAACCGATGACGGGCGAGCAGTACTTC.

V is TRBV7-3 and J is TRBJ2-2; D uncertain. CDR1 SGHTA and CDR2 FQGTGA come from the germline V gene. Trimming shortened V by 2 bases and J by 1 base, and 8 bases separated the two germline ends. The CDR3 is 15 residues long. CDR3 in amino acids: CASSLASENTGELFF. Written as DNA, the CDR3 is TGTGCCAGCAGCTTAGCCAGCGAGAACACCGGGGAGCTGTTTTTT.

The V gene is TRBV15, the J gene TRBJ2-3, with 7 bases lining up with TRBD2. Germline assignment: CDR1 LNHNV and CDR2 YYDKDF (reference sequence). This CDR3 is built from 15 residues. Trimming took 6 bases from V and 6 from J; bases not matched to a gene: 12. CDR3 in DNA: TGTGCCACCAGGGGGGTAGGACTAGGGGTGGATACGCAGTATTTT. Translated, it gives CATRGVGLGVDTQYF.

The chain combines TRBV6-1 with TRBJ2-7; TRBD1 matches at 7 bases. The CDR3 contains 14 residues. Germline values: CDR1 MNHNS, CDR2 SASEGT. The trim removed 7 bases at V and 4 bases at J, leaving 10 bases unmatched. CDR3 amino acids: CASIRAGGLYEQYF. CDR3 DNA sequence: TGTGCCAGCATTCGGGCAGGGGGTCTTTACGAGCAGTACTTC.

The gene calls are TRBV6-4 and TRBJ2-1; D unresolved. Trimming stripped 6 bases from V and 0 bases from J, with 12 bases between. CDR1 is MRHNA, CDR2 SNTAGT, per germline. The CDR3 totals 15 residues. The CDR3 nucleotides read TGTGCCAGCAGGCCGACTCGGAACTCCTACAATGAGCAGTTCTTC. Its translation: CASRPTRNSYNEQFF.

The V and J genes are TRBV18 and TRBJ2-5, with D unclear. The CDR3 is 13 amino acids. Germline V CDR1 and CDR2: KGHSH, LQKENI. V was shortened by 3 bases and J by 3 bases, with 8 bases between the two germline ends. In DNA, the CDR3 is TGTGCCAGCTCACCGATCGGTAAAGAGACCCAGTACTTC. Its translation: CASSPIGKETQYF.

The CDR3 DNA reads as TGTGCCAGCCACGGGACGGGCTCTGGAAACACCATATATTTT. Encoded protein: CASHGTGSGNTIYF. The rearrangement links TRBV6-6 to TRBJ1-3, with D perhaps TRBD1 (5 bases). The CDR3 covers 14 residues. Between the trimmed V and J ends, which lost 8 bases and 0 bases, there was a span of 11 bases. CDR1 is MNHNY, CDR2 SVGAGI, per germline (reference sequence).

The CDR3 DNA is TGTGCCAGCAGTCATGGACAGGGAGGAGAGACCCAGTACTTC. This translates into CASSHGQGGETQYF. The chain combines TRBV27 with TRBJ2-5; TRBD1 matches at 8 bases. Germline CDR1 is MNHEY and CDR2 is SMNVEV (reference sequence). Losses at the gene ends were 5 bases for V and 4 bases for J; bases not matched to a gene: 6. This CDR3 is 14 amino acids long.

Written as DNA, the CDR3 is TGTGCCAGCAGCTCCCGGGACTCCAGCTCCTACAATGAGCAGTTCTTC. The encoded protein is CASSSRDSSSYNEQFF. This chain uses TRBV7-9 with TRBJ2-1; a weak D match, TRBD2 (6 bases). Trimming removed 4 bases from V and 0 bases from J, with 13 bases in between. Germline assignment: CDR1 SEHNR and CDR2 FQNEAQ (reference sequence). This CDR3 is built from 16 residues.

This rearrangement joins TRBV14 to TRBJ2-1; D remains unclear. The CDR3 is 15 amino acids. Germline V lookup: CDR1 SGHDN, CDR2 FVKESK. The V gene lost 0 bases and the J gene lost 2 bases, with 8 bases spanning the gap. DNA for the CDR3: TGTGCCAGCAGCCAAGAGGAGTGGGCCTACAATGAGCAGTTCTTC. As protein: CASSQEEWAYNEQFF. The variable domain in full, with the rest retrieved from reference TRBV14 and TRBJ2-1, is EAGVTQFPSHSVIEKGQTVTLRCDPISGHDNLYWYRRVMGKEIKFLLHFVKESKQDESGMPNNRFLAERTGGTYSTLKVQPAELEDSGVYFCASSQEEWAYNEQFFGPGTRLTVL.

In this sample, this clone turned up once. This chain joins TRBV11-1 and TRBJ1-3; no reliable D call. Trimming took off 5 bases at V and 4 bases at J, with 9 bases between the two ends. This CDR3 region has 13 residues. The germline V gene encodes CDR1 SGHAT and CDR2 FQDESV (reference sequence). CDR3 DNA: TGTGCCAGCAGCCCAGCCGGGGGAAACACCATATATTTT. This sequence encodes CASSPAGGNTIYF.

The V gene is TRBV7-9, the J gene TRBJ1-1; no firm D call. This CDR3 region has 13 residues. In germline, CDR1 is SEHNR, CDR2 FQNEAQ (reference sequence). V gave up 5 bases and J gave up 3 bases, with 10 bases separating them. In DNA form, the CDR3 reads TGTGCCAGCAGCCGCGCAAAAGACACTGAAGCTTTCTTT. Amino acids: CASSRAKDTEAFF.

The CDR3, as DNA: TGTGCCAGCAGCTTGAAACGCGAACTCGGGCACGAGCAGTACTTC. Its translation is CASSLKRELGHEQYF. The chain recombines TRBV5-4 with TRBJ2-7, with D uncertain. The CDR3 loop spans 15 amino acids. Germline lookup yields CDR1 SGHNT and CDR2 YYREEE (reference sequence). V was trimmed by 1 base and J by 5 bases, leaving 16 bases between them. Full variable domain (missing parts from reference TRBV5-4 and TRBJ2-7): ETGVTQSPTHLIKTRGQQVTLRCSSQSGHNTVSWYQQALGQGPQFIFQYYREEENGRGNFPPRFSGLQFPNYSSELNVNALELDDSALYLCASSLKRELGHEQYFGPGTRLTVT.

This clone was seen only a few times. V usage is TRBV2 and J usage is TRBJ1-3; D is perhaps TRBD1 (5 bases). Trimming removed 6 bases from V and 3 bases from J, with 9 bases in between. The CDR3 is made up of 13 amino acids. The V gene's germline CDR1 is SNHLY and CDR2 FYNNEI. The CDR3 spells CASSGGFGNTIYF. The CDR3 DNA follows: TGTGCCAGCAGCGGGGGGTTTGGAAACACCATATATTTT.

This sequence joins TRBV25-1 and TRBJ2-1; tentative D call: TRBD2 (5 bases). This CDR3 has 15 residues. Trimming cost V 3 bases and J 1 base, with 10 bases left between them. Germline values: CDR1 MGHDK, CDR2 SYGVNS. CDR3 nucleotide sequence: TGTGCCAGCAGTGACCAGCGGAGATCCTACAATGAGCAGTTCTTC. This translates into CASSDQRRSYNEQFF.

V usage is TRBV6-5 and J usage is TRBJ2-5; D is unclear. V was pared by 1 base and J by 5 bases, with 2 bases between. Germline V gives CDR1 MNHEY, CDR2 SVGAGI. The CDR3 runs 11 residues. The CDR3 loop is CASSYWETQYF. The CDR3 DNA reads as TGTGCCAGCAGTTACTGGGAGACCCAGTACTTC.